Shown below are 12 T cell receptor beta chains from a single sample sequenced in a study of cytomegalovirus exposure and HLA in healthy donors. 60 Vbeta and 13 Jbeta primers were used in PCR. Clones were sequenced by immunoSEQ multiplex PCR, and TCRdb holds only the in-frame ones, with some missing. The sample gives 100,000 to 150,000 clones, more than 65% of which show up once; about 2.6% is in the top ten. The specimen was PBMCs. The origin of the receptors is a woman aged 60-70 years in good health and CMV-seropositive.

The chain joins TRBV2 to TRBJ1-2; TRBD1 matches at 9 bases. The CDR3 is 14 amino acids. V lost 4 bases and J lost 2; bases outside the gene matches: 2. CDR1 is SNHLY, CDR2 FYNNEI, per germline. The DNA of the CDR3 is TGTGCCAGCAGTGTAACAGGGGGCAACTATGGCTACACCTTC. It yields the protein CASSVTGGNYGYTF.

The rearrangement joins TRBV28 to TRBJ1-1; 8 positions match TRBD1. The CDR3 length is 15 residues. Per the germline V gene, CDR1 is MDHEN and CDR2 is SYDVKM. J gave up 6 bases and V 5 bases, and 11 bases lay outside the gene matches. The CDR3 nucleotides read TGTGCCAGCAGTCCCCCGCCGGGCAGGGGGCCTGAAGCTTTCTTT. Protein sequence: CASSPPPGRGPEAFF.

CDR3 sequence reads: CASSPESREKLFF. The CDR3 region has the DNA TGTGCCAGCTCACCAGAGTCCAGGGAAAAACTGTTTTTT. The chain joins TRBV18 to TRBJ1-4; D is uncertain. V was cut by 2 bases and J by 8 bases, with 9 bases left in between. This CDR3 contains 13 residues. Germline V lookup: CDR1 KGHSH, CDR2 LQKENI. Filled out from reference TRBV18 and TRBJ1-4, the complete variable domain reads NAGVMQNPRHLVRRRGQEARLRCSPMKGHSHVYWYRQLPEEGLKFMVYLQKENIIDESGMPKERFSAEFPKEGPSILRIQQVVRGDSAAYFCASSPESREKLFFGSGTQLSVL.

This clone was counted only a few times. CDR3 in amino acids: CASKRGTGDNEQYF. CDR3 DNA: TGTGCCAGCAAACGAGGGACAGGGGACAACGAGCAGTACTTC. The chain uses TRBV6-1 and TRBJ2-7; TRBD1 matches at 10 bases. CDR1 is MNHNS and CDR2 is SASEGT in the germline V gene. After removal of 7 bases from V and 5 bases from J, the junction contained 8 bases not matched to a gene. This CDR3 contains 14 residues.

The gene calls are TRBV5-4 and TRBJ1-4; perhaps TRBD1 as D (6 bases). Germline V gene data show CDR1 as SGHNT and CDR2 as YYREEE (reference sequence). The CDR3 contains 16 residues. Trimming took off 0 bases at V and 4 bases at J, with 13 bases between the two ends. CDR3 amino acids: CASSLVRGGLNEKLFF. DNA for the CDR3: TGTGCCAGCAGCTTGGTTAGGGGGGGACTTAATGAAAAACTGTTTTTT.

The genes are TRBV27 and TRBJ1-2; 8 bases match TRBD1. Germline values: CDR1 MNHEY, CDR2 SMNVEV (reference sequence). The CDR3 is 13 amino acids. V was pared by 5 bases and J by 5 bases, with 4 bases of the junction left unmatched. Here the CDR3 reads CASSARTGYGYTF. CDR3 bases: TGTGCCAGCAGTGCCCGGACAGGGTATGGCTACACCTTC.

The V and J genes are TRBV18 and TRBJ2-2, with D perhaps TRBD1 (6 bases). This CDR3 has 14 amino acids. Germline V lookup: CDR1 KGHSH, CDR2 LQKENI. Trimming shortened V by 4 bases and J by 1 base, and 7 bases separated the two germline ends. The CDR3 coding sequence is TGTGCCAGCTCACAACAGGGGAACACCGGGGAGCTGTTTTTT. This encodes CASSQQGNTGELFF.

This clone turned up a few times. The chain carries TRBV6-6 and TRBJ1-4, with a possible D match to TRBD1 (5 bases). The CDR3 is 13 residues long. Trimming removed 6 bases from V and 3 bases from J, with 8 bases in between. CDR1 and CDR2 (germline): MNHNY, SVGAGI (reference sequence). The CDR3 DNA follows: TGTGCCAGCAGCCAGGGTTCTAATGAAAAACTGTTTTTT. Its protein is CASSQGSNEKLFF.

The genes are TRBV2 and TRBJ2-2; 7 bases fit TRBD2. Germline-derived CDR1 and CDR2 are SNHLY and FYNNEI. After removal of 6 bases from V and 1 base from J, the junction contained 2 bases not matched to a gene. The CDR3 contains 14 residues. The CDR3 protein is CASRVAGNTGELFF. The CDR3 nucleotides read TGTGCCAGCAGGGTAGCGGGGAACACCGGGGAGCTGTTTTTT.

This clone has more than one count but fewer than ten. The CDR3 region has the DNA TGTGCCAGCAGCGGGAGGGGACGGGATAATGAAAAACTGTTTTTT. Protein product: CASSGRGRDNEKLFF. This sequence joins TRBV7-6 and TRBJ1-4, with a tentative D call TRBD1 (5 bases). CDR3 length: 15 amino acids. Germline loops: CDR1 SGHVS, CDR2 FNYEAQ. Trimming shortened V by 5 bases and J by 4 bases, and 14 bases separated the two germline ends.

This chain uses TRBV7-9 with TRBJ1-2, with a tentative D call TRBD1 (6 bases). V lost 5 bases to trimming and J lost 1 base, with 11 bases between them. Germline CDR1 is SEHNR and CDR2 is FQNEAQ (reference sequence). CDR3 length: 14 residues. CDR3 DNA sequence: TGTGCCAGCAGCCCAGGACAGAATAACTATGGCTACACCTTC. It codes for CASSPGQNNYGYTF.

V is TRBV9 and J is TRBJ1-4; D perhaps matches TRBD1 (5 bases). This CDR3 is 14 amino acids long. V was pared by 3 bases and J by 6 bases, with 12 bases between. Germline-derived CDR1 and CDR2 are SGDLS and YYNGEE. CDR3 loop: CASSEGTSDEKLFF. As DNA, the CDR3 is TGTGCCAGCAGCGAAGGGACTTCGGATGAAAAACTGTTTTTT. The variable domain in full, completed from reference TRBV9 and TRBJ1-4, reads DSGVTQTPKHLITATGQRVTLRCSPRSGDLSVYWYQQSLDQGLQFLIQYYNGEERAKGNILERFSAQQFPDLHSELNLSSLELGDSALYFCASSEGTSDEKLFFGSGTQLSVL.